The 31 T cell receptor beta chains below come from one sample, sequenced in a study of cytomegalovirus exposure and HLA in healthy donors. Primers for the PCR totalled 60 Vbeta and 13 Jbeta. The method was immunoSEQ multiplex PCR; TCRdb's version includes in-frame clones alone and lacks a portion of them. The data contain roughly 100,000 clones, approximately 77% of them singletons. Input material: PBMCs. The source of these receptors is a woman aged 40-49 years in good health and CMV-seronegative.

This sequence joins TRBV5-4 and TRBJ2-1; 13 nucleotides align to TRBD2. The J segment lost 7 bases and the V segment lost 4 bases, leaving 5 bases of the junction unmatched. CDR1 SGHNT and CDR2 YYREEE come from the germline V gene (reference sequence). This CDR3 comprises 15 residues. For the CDR3, the DNA is TGTGCCAGCAGCCCAGAGGGACTAGCGGGGAATGAGCAGTTCTTC. It codes for CASSPEGLAGNEQFF.

This clone was detected only once. The chain links TRBV19 to TRBJ2-2; the D gene is possibly TRBD1 (6 bases). Germline V gene data show CDR1 as LNHDA and CDR2 as SQIVND (reference sequence). This CDR3 region has 15 residues. The V end was cut by 5 bases, the J end by 1 base, with 11 bases between. CDR3 sequence: CASSSPTGNTGELFF. The CDR3, as DNA: TGTGCCAGTAGTTCCCCGACAGGGAACACCGGGGAGCTGTTTTTT.

The chain couples TRBV19 to TRBJ1-2; TRBD1 agrees at 7 bases. V shed 1 base and J 8 bases; nucleotides not matched to a gene: 13. This CDR3 is 16 amino acids long. CDR1 and CDR2 (germline): LNHDA, SQIVND (reference sequence). CDR3 loop: CASSIAPGDRVHGYTF. The CDR3 nucleotides read TGTGCCAGTAGTATAGCACCGGGAGACAGGGTGCACGGCTACACCTTC.

This chain connects TRBV7-6 to TRBJ2-2; D is ambiguous. Germline V gives CDR1 SGHVS, CDR2 FNYEAQ. CDR3 length: 15 amino acids. Trimming left V 5 bases short and J 2 bases short, with 12 bases between. This chain's CDR3 is CASSPSRLNTGELFF. The CDR3 region has the DNA TGTGCCAGCAGCCCCTCGCGCCTTAACACCGGGGAGCTGTTTTTT.

V gene TRBV6-4 combines with J gene TRBJ2-1; 9 bases agree with TRBD2. The CDR3 sequence is 16 residues long. After removal of 5 bases from V and 4 bases from J, the junction contained 9 bases not matched to a gene. CDR1 and CDR2 (germline): MRHNA, SNTAGT. CDR3 sequence (DNA): TGTGCCAGCAGTAAAGACCCGACTAGCGGATACAATGAGCAGTTCTTC. Its protein is CASSKDPTSGYNEQFF.

The gene calls are TRBV11-2 and TRBJ2-7, with TRBD1 matching 8 bases. The CDR3 is 14 residues long. V lost 3 bases to trimming and J lost 5 bases; unmatched junction nucleotides: 6. Germline-derived CDR1 and CDR2 are SGHAT and FQNNGV. The CDR3 here is CASSFPGQVNEQYF. The CDR3 DNA sequence: TGTGCCAGCAGCTTCCCGGGACAGGTGAACGAGCAGTACTTC.

The chain employs TRBV4-2 and TRBJ1-2; 9 nucleotides line up with TRBD1. Per germline, CDR1 LGHNA and CDR2 YNFKEQ. V shed 3 bases and J 0 bases; nucleotides not matched to a gene: 8. CDR3 length: 17 residues. This chain's CDR3 is CASSQGDRAYTNYGYTF. The CDR3 DNA reads TGTGCCAGCAGCCAGGGGGACAGGGCCTATACTAACTATGGCTACACCTTC.

The chain recombines TRBV2 with TRBJ2-1, with D possibly being TRBD2 (5 bases). Germline V CDR1 and CDR2: SNHLY, FYNNEI. V lost 6 bases, J lost 0 bases, and 15 bases lay in between. This CDR3 spans 16 amino acids. The CDR3 region has the DNA TGTGCCAGCAGCCGTTTCACTAGTTTCTCCTACAATGAGCAGTTCTTC. Translation: CASSRFTSFSYNEQFF.

This clone has just a few counts. This chain joins TRBV6-5 and TRBJ1-1; 8 nucleotides agree with TRBD1. V trimming: 6 bases; J trimming: 11 bases; junction bases outside the gene matches: 5. Germline assignment: CDR1 MNHEY and CDR2 SVGAGI. The CDR3 runs 11 residues. The CDR3 is CASSHTGGAFF. The CDR3 nucleotides are TGTGCCAGCAGCCATACAGGGGGGGCTTTCTTT.

This clone was found once. The V and J genes are TRBV4-1 and TRBJ2-7, with TRBD2 matching over 7 bases. The CDR3 loop spans 17 amino acids. V lost 4 bases to trimming and J lost 7 bases; unmatched junction nucleotides: 19. The germline gives CDR1 MGHRA, CDR2 YSYEKL. The CDR3 sequence is CASSPRDYGGEWGEQYF. The CDR3 nucleotides are TGCGCCAGCAGCCCTAGGGACTACGGCGGGGAATGGGGGGAGCAGTACTTC.

The genes are TRBV7-3 and TRBJ2-7; 9 bases are shared with TRBD1. Germline CDR1 and CDR2: SGHTA and FQGTGA. The trim removed 5 bases at V and 6 bases at J, leaving 5 bases unmatched. This CDR3 is built from 13 residues. The CDR3, as DNA: TGTGCCAGCAGCCCGGGACAGGGCCTCGAGCAGTACTTC. Translated: CASSPGQGLEQYF.

A word on this clone: The germline gene is not matched at one end of the junction; a read error may be the cause. V usage is TRBV4-2 and J usage is TRBJ2-5; D possibly corresponds to TRBD1 (6 bases). This CDR3 has 16 amino acids. Germline loops: CDR1 LGHNA, CDR2 YNFKEQ. The CDR3 here is CASSTTGNPHEEAQYF. In nucleotides, the CDR3 is TGTGCCAGCAGCACTACAGGGAATCCCCACGAAGAGGCCCAGTACTTC.

Here the CDR3 DNA reads TGTGCCAGCAGTTCCACGCCACAGGACCTTAACTATGGCTACACCTTC. Its translation is CASSSTPQDLNYGYTF. The chain joins TRBV6-5 to TRBJ1-2, with D tentatively TRBD1 (5 bases). Germline-derived CDR1 and CDR2 are MNHEY and SVGAGI. The V end was cut by 4 bases, the J end by 1 base, with 16 bases between. There are 16 residues in the CDR3.

V and J are TRBV15 and TRBJ2-3; TRBD2 matches 10 bases. Trimming at V came to 1 base and at J to 8 bases, leaving 12 bases not matched to a gene. This CDR3 is built from 17 residues. The germline V gene has CDR1 LNHNV and CDR2 YYDKDF (reference sequence). The CDR3 DNA follows: TGTGCCACCAGCAGAGTCCCGGGACTAGCGTTCCCAGGTACGCAGTATTTT. Translated, it gives CATSRVPGLAFPGTQYF.

This sequence joins TRBV5-5 and TRBJ1-1; D is uncertain. V dropped 0 bases and J dropped 6 bases, with 9 bases sitting between them. This CDR3 is built from 13 residues. Germline V lookup: CDR1 SGHKS, CDR2 YYEKEE (reference sequence). The CDR3 protein is CASSLGAGSEAFF. CDR3 coding DNA: TGTGCCAGCAGCTTGGGGGCCGGATCTGAAGCTTTCTTT.

The V call is TRBV12-1, the J call TRBJ2-7; TRBD1 is the table's D call and was not checked against the DNA. TRBV12-1 is labeled a pseudogene. CDR3 size: 17 residues. This chain's CDR3 is CASSFAQYTDLAYEQYF. DNA for the CDR3: TGTGCCAGCAGCTTTGCGCAGTACACAGACCTCGCTTACGAGCAGTACTTC.

The chain recombines TRBV11-2 with TRBJ1-1, with D possibly TRBD1 on 6 matching bases. Looked up from germline, CDR1 is SGHAT and CDR2 is FQNNGV. The V gene lost 0 bases and the J gene lost 7 bases, with 15 bases spanning the gap. The CDR3 is 15 residues long. In nucleotides, the CDR3 is TGTGCCAGCAGCTTAGATAGGGGGAAGACAGGTGAAGCTTTCTTT. This codes for CASSLDRGKTGEAFF.

This clone was observed once. The rearrangement uses TRBV6-1 and TRBJ2-1; TRBD2 aligns across 12 bases. Germline V CDR1 and CDR2: MNHNS, SASEGT. The CDR3 loop spans 16 amino acids. With 3 bases clipped from V and 7 bases from J, the junction kept 7 bases outside the gene matches. The CDR3: CASSDLAGGLGNEQFF. The CDR3 DNA sequence: TGTGCCAGCAGTGACCTAGCGGGGGGGCTAGGAAATGAGCAGTTCTTC.

About this clone: Compared with germline, one end of the junction differs, possibly owing to a read error. The V and J genes are TRBV19 and TRBJ2-1; D remains unclear. The CDR3 is 11 residues long. CDR1 and CDR2 from the germline V gene are LNHDA and SQIVND (reference sequence). The CDR3 reads CAGGTYNEQFF. CDR3 coding DNA: TGCGCCGGCGGAACCTACAATGAGCAGTTCTTC.

Concerning this clone itself: A junction boundary mismatches the germline segment, possibly from a read error. The V and J genes are TRBV7-9 and TRBJ1-2, with 7 bases lining up with TRBD1. There are 13 residues in the CDR3. Germline values: CDR1 SEHNR, CDR2 FQNEAQ (reference sequence). The CDR3: CASSLVFQGEVNF. The CDR3 DNA follows: TGTGCCAGCAGCTTAGTATTCCAGGGGGAGGTCAACTTC. The full variable domain, rest sourced from reference TRBV7-9 and TRBJ1-2, is DTGVSQNPRHKITKRGQNVTFRCDPISEHNRLYWYRQTLGQGPEFLTYFQNEAQLEKSRLLSDRFSAERPKGSFSTLEIQRTEQGDSAMYLCASSLVFQGEVNFGSGTRLTVV.

The genes are TRBV7-9 and TRBJ1-4; weak D call: TRBD1 (6 bases). V lost 1 base and J 8 bases, leaving 14 bases between the germline ends. The CDR3 has 15 amino acids. Germline V CDR1 and CDR2: SEHNR, FQNEAQ (reference sequence). CDR3 coding DNA: TGTGCCAGCAGCTTAGATTTATCAAGGGGGGAAAAACTGTTTTTT. Translating it yields CASSLDLSRGEKLFF. Combining the CDR3 with reference TRBV7-9 and TRBJ1-4 gives the whole variable domain DTGVSQNPRHKITKRGQNVTFRCDPISEHNRLYWYRQTLGQGPEFLTYFQNEAQLEKSRLLSDRFSAERPKGSFSTLEIQRTEQGDSAMYLCASSLDLSRGEKLFFGSGTQLSVL.

The chain combines TRBV5-6 with TRBJ1-5; the match to TRBD1 covers 9 bases. The J segment lost 4 bases and the V segment lost 4 bases, leaving 6 bases of the junction unmatched. CDR3 length: 15 residues. The V gene's germline CDR1 is SGHDT and CDR2 YYEEEE. CDR3 sequence (DNA): TGTGCCAGCAGCGAATGGGACAGGGAGAATCAGCCCCAGCATTTT. Protein sequence: CASSEWDRENQPQHF.

The count of this clone is one. CDR3 bases: TGCGCCAGCAGCCATCAGGTAGCGGTATACAATGAGCAGTTCTTC. Its protein product is CASSHQVAVYNEQFF. The gene calls are TRBV4-3 and TRBJ2-1; weak D call: TRBD2 (6 bases). V dropped 3 bases and J dropped 4 bases, with 13 bases sitting between them. Germline values: CDR1 LGHNA, CDR2 YSLEER. The CDR3 runs to 15 residues.

The chain has TRBV7-2 and TRBJ2-1, with 9 bases identical to TRBD2. V was pared by 3 bases and J by 1 base, with 1 base of the junction left unmatched. The germline CDR1 and CDR2 sequences are SGHTA and FQGNSA. The CDR3 loop spans 15 amino acids. CDR3 in amino acids: CASSFAGGSYNEQFF. The CDR3 DNA is TGTGCCAGCAGCTTTGCGGGGGGGTCCTACAATGAGCAGTTCTTC.

V is TRBV5-1 and J is TRBJ1-2, with 7 bases that match TRBD1. This CDR3 comprises 16 residues. In germline, CDR1 is SGHRS, CDR2 YFSETQ. Unmatched junction bases numbered 12, after V lost 3 bases and J lost 4 bases. The CDR3 region is CASSSNPSTGAYGYTF. The CDR3, as DNA: TGCGCCAGCAGCTCAAACCCCTCCACAGGGGCCTATGGCTACACCTTC.

This sequence joins TRBV5-1 and TRBJ1-4, with 7 nucleotides matching TRBD1. CDR3 length: 14 amino acids. J was trimmed by 7 bases and V by 2 bases; bases with no gene match: 5. Germline CDR1 reads SGHRS; CDR2 reads YFSETQ. This CDR3 reads CASSFQGGGEKLFF. The CDR3 nucleotides are TGCGCCAGCAGCTTCCAAGGGGGCGGTGAAAAACTGTTTTTT.

The V and J genes are TRBV10-3 and TRBJ2-1, with 8 bases fitting TRBD2. CDR3 length equals 15 residues. Germline V lookup: CDR1 ENHRY, CDR2 SYGVKD. The junction had 13 bases not matched to a gene; V was cut back by 7 bases and J by 8 bases. CDR3 protein: CAITPGGAVVDEQFF. CDR3 DNA sequence: TGTGCCATCACCCCCGGGGGGGCCGTAGTGGATGAGCAGTTCTTC.

The rearrangement uses TRBV4-3 and TRBJ2-3; the match to TRBD2 covers 7 bases. There are 14 residues in the CDR3. The V gene's germline CDR1 is LGHNA and CDR2 YSLEER. V trimming: 2 bases; J trimming: 2 bases; junction bases outside the gene matches: 1. The CDR3 DNA is TGCGCCAGCAGCCAACGGGGGGACACAGATACGCAGTATTTT. This encodes CASSQRGDTDTQYF.

The chain combines TRBV19 with TRBJ2-2; 7 bases agree with TRBD1. The V segment lost 4 bases and the J segment 0 bases; nucleotides outside the gene matches: 8. The V gene's germline CDR1 is LNHDA and CDR2 SQIVND (reference sequence). The CDR3 consists of 17 residues. The CDR3, as DNA: TGTGCCAGTAGTACAGCCGGGACAGCTTCGAACACCGGGGAGCTGTTTTTT. This sequence encodes CASSTAGTASNTGELFF.

V usage is TRBV10-1 and J usage is TRBJ2-3; 7 bases are a match to TRBD2. The CDR3 consists of 15 residues. The germline CDR1 and CDR2 sequences are WNHNN and SYGVQD (reference sequence). Germline trimming cut 8 bases from V and 5 bases from J; bases unmatched to any gene: 13. CDR3 coding DNA: TGCGCCAGCGCCGAAGTCGGGGGGATAGGAGATACGCAGTATTTT. This encodes CASAEVGGIGDTQYF.

The V and J genes are TRBV30 and TRBJ1-5, with D possibly TRBD1 on 6 matching bases. The CDR3 is 13 residues long. Deletions cut 2 bases from V and 7 bases from J, with 12 bases between. Germline V CDR1 and CDR2: GTSNPN, SVGIG (reference sequence). CDR3: CAWSPGGLQPQHF. CDR3 bases: TGTGCCTGGAGTCCGGGGGGGCTCCAGCCCCAGCATTTT.